A single sample gave rise to the 27 T cell receptor beta chains below, sequenced in a study of OX40 agonist ivuxolimab in advanced cancers. Receptors were amplified or captured by the immunoSEQ multiplex PCR assay. TCRdb's version of the immuneACCESS table is confined to in-frame rearrangements and falls short of the full clone set. An unresolved V gene accounts for under half of the shortfall where checked; the remainder is of unknown origin. The sample includes roughly 110,000 clones, with approximately 90% observed a single time. Roughly 1.2% of the sample comes from the top ten. The specimen comprised CD4+ or CD8+ T cells sorted from blood, sampled in a trial of the OX40 agonist ivuxolimab. The receptors derive from an adult with an advanced solid tumor such as melanoma, head and neck, liver or kidney cancer.

V gene TRBV4-1 combines with J gene TRBJ2-7, with D perhaps TRBD1 (6 bases). The CDR3 has 15 residues. The germline CDR1 and CDR2 sequences are MGHRA and YSYEKL. With 1 base removed from V and 2 bases from J, the gap between germline ends came to 12 bases. In DNA form, the CDR3 reads TGCGCCAGCAGCCAAGGACAGGTCCTTGCCTACGAGCAGTACTTC. Residues: CASSQGQVLAYEQYF.

In its sample, this clone was seen a few times. V gene TRBV11-2 combines with J gene TRBJ1-1; D might be TRBD1 (6 bases). Per germline, CDR1 SGHAT and CDR2 FQNNGV. This CDR3 has 14 residues. The V gene lost 4 bases and the J gene lost 2 bases, with 11 bases spanning the gap. The CDR3 region has the DNA TGTGCCAGCAGCTATGACAGGAGTAACACTGAAGCTTTCTTT. Translated, it gives CASSYDRSNTEAFF. The full variable domain, its missing parts supplied by reference TRBV11-2 and TRBJ1-1, is EAGVAQSPRYKIIEKRQSVAFWCNPISGHATLYWYQQILGQGPKLLIQFQNNGVVDDSQLPKDRFSAERLKGVDSTLKIQPAKLEDSAVYLCASSYDRSNTEAFFGQGTRLTVV.

This chain connects TRBV15 to TRBJ2-5; D may correspond to TRBD1 or TRBD2 (6 bases each). The length of the CDR3 is 18 residues. Germline CDR1 is LNHNV and CDR2 is YYDKDF (reference sequence). The V and J ends lost 0 bases and 10 bases respectively, with 27 bases between them. The CDR3 DNA sequence: TGTGCCACCAGCAGAGATTTGGGGTCTACCCACCTAGGGGGAGGCCAGTACTTC. Protein: CATSRDLGSTHLGGGQYF.

This chain joins TRBV18 and TRBJ1-1, with TRBD1 identical over 9 bases. Trimming at V came to 3 bases and at J to 3 bases, leaving 5 bases not matched to a gene. Germline V gene sequence: CDR1 KGHSH, CDR2 LQKENI. This CDR3 region has 15 residues. This CDR3 reads CASSPRQGEDTEAFF. The CDR3, as DNA: TGTGCCAGCTCACCGCGACAGGGGGAGGACACTGAAGCTTTCTTT.

V is TRBV2 and J is TRBJ2-2; D might be TRBD2 (6 bases). Germline-derived CDR1 and CDR2 are SNHLY and FYNNEI. The CDR3 covers 15 residues. V was shortened by 7 bases and J by 4 bases, with 16 bases between the two germline ends. The CDR3 DNA sequence: TGTGCCAGCACCCGTGAGGGAGGCCCCACCGGGGAGCTGTTTTTT. It yields the protein CASTREGGPTGELFF.

J is TRBJ1-2 and V is TRBV28; 8 bases align to TRBD1. This CDR3 contains 14 residues. CDR1 MDHEN and CDR2 SYDVKM come from the germline V gene. V dropped 6 bases and J dropped 5; count of bases not matched to a gene: 8. The CDR3 DNA sequence: TGTGCCAGCAGCCTCAGGGGGCTCTCATATGGCTACACCTTC. This encodes CASSLRGLSYGYTF.

This clone was seen just once. The V call is TRBV27, the J call TRBJ1-3; no definite D call. Germline CDR1 and CDR2: MNHEY and SMNVEV (reference sequence). CDR3 length: 14 residues. Trimming removed 5 bases at V and 2 bases at J, with 10 bases between. The CDR3 DNA sequence: TGTGCCAGCAGTCCTGCCGAGGCTGGAAACACCATATATTTT. Translated: CASSPAEAGNTIYF.

This chain links TRBV27 with TRBJ2-7; a weak D match, TRBD2 (5 bases). CDR1 and CDR2 (germline): MNHEY, SMNVEV (reference sequence). Deletions cut 3 bases from V and 2 bases from J, with 11 bases between. The CDR3 has 14 residues. This CDR3 reads CASSFSAEAYEQYF. DNA for the CDR3: TGTGCCAGCAGTTTTTCGGCGGAGGCCTACGAGCAGTACTTC.

The rearrangement joins TRBV19 to TRBJ2-5; the D gene could be TRBD1 or TRBD2 (5 bases each). The CDR3 loop spans 15 amino acids. Trimming removed 7 bases from V and 5 bases from J, with 20 bases in between. Per the germline V gene, CDR1 is LNHDA and CDR2 is SQIVND (reference sequence). The DNA of the CDR3 is TGTGCCAGTAACGGGGACCCGGGCAATGGGGAGACCCAGTACTTC. Protein product: CASNGDPGNGETQYF. The variable domain in full, completed from reference TRBV19 and TRBJ2-5, reads DGGITQSPKYLFRKEGQNVTLSCEQNLNHDAMYWYRQDPGQGLRLIYYSQIVNDFQKGDIAEGYSVSREKKESFPLTVTSAQKNPTAFYLCASNGDPGNGETQYFGPGTRLLVL.

The chain employs TRBV7-3 and TRBJ2-7, with D tentatively TRBD1 or TRBD2 (5 bases each). The CDR3 is 14 amino acids. V was pared by 7 bases and J by 2 bases, with 15 bases between. Germline V CDR1 and CDR2: SGHTA, FQGTGA. CDR3 sequence reads: CASIPLRGAYEQYF. In nucleotides, the CDR3 is TGTGCCAGCATCCCCTTAAGAGGGGCCTACGAGCAGTACTTC.

The chain recombines TRBV5-4 with TRBJ2-7; D might be TRBD1 (6 bases). The CDR3 extends over 14 amino acids. V lost 4 bases and J 0 bases, leaving 11 bases between the germline ends. CDR1 and CDR2 from the germline V gene are SGHNT and YYREEE (reference sequence). The DNA for the CDR3 is TGTGCCAGCAGCCGCGCAGGGGCCTCCTACGAGCAGTACTTC. Translated, it gives CASSRAGASYEQYF.

The J gene is TRBJ2-3, the V gene TRBV5-1; 7 positions agree with TRBD2. Germline trimming cut 2 bases from V and 0 bases from J; bases unmatched to any gene: 3. CDR1 is SGHRS, CDR2 YFSETQ, per germline. The CDR3 has 15 amino acids. CDR3 nucleotides: TGCGCCAGCAGCTTTTCTAGCGGAAGCACAGATACGCAGTATTTT. It yields the protein CASSFSSGSTDTQYF.

The chain couples TRBV18 to TRBJ1-4, with TRBD1 matching 9 bases. V lost 2 bases to trimming and J lost 8 bases; unmatched junction nucleotides: 12. The CDR3 runs 17 residues. Germline CDR1 is KGHSH and CDR2 is LQKENI. This chain's CDR3 is CASSPLLTGTGTEKLFF. The DNA of the CDR3 is TGTGCCAGCTCACCATTATTGACAGGGACAGGGACCGAAAAACTGTTTTTT.

The rearrangement links TRBV4-3 to TRBJ2-5; TRBD1 matches 8 bases. Per germline, CDR1 LGHNA and CDR2 YSLEER. J lost 5 bases, V lost 4 bases, and 15 bases had no gene match. This CDR3 has 17 amino acids. CDR3 loop: CASSPAPPTGGVETQYF. The CDR3 region has the DNA TGCGCCAGCAGCCCCGCCCCCCCAACAGGGGGAGTTGAGACCCAGTACTTC.

This chain connects TRBV5-8 to TRBJ2-7, with TRBD1 matching 7 bases. J gave up 0 bases and V 3 bases, and 12 bases lay outside the gene matches. Germline values: CDR1 SGHTS, CDR2 YDEGEE. The CDR3 totals 17 residues. This chain's CDR3 is CASSSAPLDRASYEQYF. CDR3 nucleotide sequence: TGTGCCAGCAGCTCCGCCCCCCTTGACAGGGCCTCCTACGAGCAGTACTTC.

The chain couples TRBV7-2 to TRBJ1-2, with 11 bases matching TRBD1. Per germline, CDR1 SGHTA and CDR2 FQGNSA. V dropped 5 bases and J dropped 4; count of bases not matched to a gene: 9. The CDR3 length is 16 residues. The CDR3 region has the DNA TGTGCCAGCAGCCCGCGGACAGGGGGCCTGTTCTATGGCTACACCTTC. This translates into CASSPRTGGLFYGYTF.

The rearrangement joins TRBV14 to TRBJ2-7; D is perhaps TRBD1 (5 bases). Germline V gene lookup returns CDR1 SGHDN and CDR2 FVKESK. Trimming pared 3 bases from V and 3 bases from J, leaving 9 bases between. The CDR3 totals 13 residues. The CDR3 DNA sequence: TGTGCCAGCAGCCACACAGACAGCTACGAGCAGTACTTC. Translation: CASSHTDSYEQYF. The complete variable domain, with remaining parts taken from reference TRBV14 and TRBJ2-7, reads EAGVTQFPSHSVIEKGQTVTLRCDPISGHDNLYWYRRVMGKEIKFLLHFVKESKQDESGMPNNRFLAERTGGTYSTLKVQPAELEDSGVYFCASSHTDSYEQYFGPGTRLTVT.

This chain connects TRBV9 to TRBJ2-7; D gene uncertain. Germline lookup yields CDR1 SGDLS and CDR2 YYNGEE. V was pared by 3 bases and J by 4 bases, with 17 bases between. The CDR3 is made up of 15 amino acids. This CDR3 is CASSDTETLGYEQYF. The CDR3, as DNA: TGTGCCAGCAGCGATACCGAAACTCTCGGGTACGAGCAGTACTTC.

About this clone itself: The same CDR3 is also encoded by other DNA sequences in this sample. The V and J genes are TRBV19 and TRBJ1-5; TRBD1 matches at 11 bases. Germline-derived CDR1 and CDR2 are LNHDA and SQIVND (reference sequence). The CDR3 is 15 residues long. With 4 bases clipped from V and 4 bases from J, the junction kept 3 bases outside the gene matches. CDR3 in DNA: TGTGCCAGTAGTAGGGGACAGGGGGGAAATCAGCCCCAGCATTTT. Protein: CASSRGQGGNQPQHF.

In this sample, this clone turned up once. J is TRBJ2-3 and V is TRBV2, with 8 bases aligning to TRBD1. Trimming cost V 2 bases and J 6 bases; bases outside gene matches: 10. Germline V lookup: CDR1 SNHLY, CDR2 FYNNEI. This CDR3 has 16 residues. The CDR3 loop reads CASSELPWTGSDTQYF. CDR3 nucleotide sequence: TGTGCCAGCAGTGAATTGCCCTGGACAGGGTCGGATACGCAGTATTTT.

The chain joins TRBV7-2 to TRBJ2-1; D unclear. Germline V CDR1 and CDR2: SGHTA, FQGNSA. The CDR3 spans 10 residues. Trimming took 5 bases from V and 6 from J, leaving 2 bases between them. CDR3 amino acids: CASSVNEQFF. The CDR3 DNA reads as TGTGCCAGCAGCGTCAATGAGCAGTTCTTC.

The chain employs TRBV19 and TRBJ2-1, with 9 bases aligning to TRBD1. Germline V gene lookup returns CDR1 LNHDA and CDR2 SQIVND (reference sequence). V lost 8 bases and J lost 4; bases outside the gene matches: 9. CDR3 length: 15 amino acids. The CDR3 bases are TGTGCCAGTGGTGTCCAGACAGGGGGTTACAATGAGCAGTTCTTC. This translates into CASGVQTGGYNEQFF.

Written as DNA, the CDR3 is TGTGCCAGCAGGGCCGGCGGGGGAAGGAACACTGAAGCTTTCTTT. Protein: CASRAGGGRNTEAFF. The chain has TRBV6-1 and TRBJ1-1; D is perhaps TRBD1 (5 bases). There are 15 residues in the CDR3. From germline, CDR1 is MNHNS and CDR2 SASEGT. The ends were cut back, 6 bases at V and 1 base at J, with 15 bases in the middle.

The chain links TRBV28 to TRBJ2-1; 7 bases match TRBD2. V trimming: 3 bases; J trimming: 7 bases; junction bases outside the gene matches: 18. The CDR3 has 18 residues. Per germline, CDR1 MDHEN and CDR2 SYDVKM. The CDR3 DNA is TGTGCCAGCAGTTTCCTTTTAGTTGCGGGAGCTCCGGGAAATGAGCAGTTCTTC. As protein: CASSFLLVAGAPGNEQFF. Based on the CDR3 plus reference TRBV28 and TRBJ2-1, the full variable domain is DVKVTQSSRYLVKRTGEKVFLECVQDMDHENMFWYRQDPGLGLRLIYFSYDVKMKEKGDIPEGYSVSREKKERFSLILESASTNQTSMYLCASSFLLVAGAPGNEQFFGPGTRLTVL.

The V gene is TRBV18, the J gene TRBJ2-3; no reliable D call. This CDR3 region has 12 residues. The V end lost 3 bases, the J end lost 4 bases, and 5 bases lay between the germline ends. Germline V CDR1 and CDR2: KGHSH, LQKENI. The CDR3 loop reads CASSPSSDTQYF. Here the CDR3 DNA reads TGTGCCAGCTCACCCTCTTCAGATACGCAGTATTTT.

This clone was recorded a few times. The CDR3 nucleotides are TGTGCCAGCAGTTACGAGTCCGGAAGGACTGAAGCTTTCTTT. This gives the protein CASSYESGRTEAFF. The chain employs TRBV6-5 and TRBJ1-1; D uncertain. Trimming stripped 2 bases from V and 5 bases from J, with 12 bases between. The germline CDR1 and CDR2 sequences are MNHEY and SVGAGI. CDR3 length: 14 residues.

CDR3 residues: CASSPPGASGNTIYF. The CDR3 bases are TGTGCCAGCTCACCGCCAGGGGCCTCTGGAAACACCATATATTTT. The V call is TRBV18, the J call TRBJ1-3, with D perhaps matching TRBD1 (6 bases). The V end was cut by 3 bases, the J end by 0 bases, with 9 bases between. This CDR3 contains 15 residues. CDR1 is KGHSH and CDR2 is LQKENI in the germline V gene.